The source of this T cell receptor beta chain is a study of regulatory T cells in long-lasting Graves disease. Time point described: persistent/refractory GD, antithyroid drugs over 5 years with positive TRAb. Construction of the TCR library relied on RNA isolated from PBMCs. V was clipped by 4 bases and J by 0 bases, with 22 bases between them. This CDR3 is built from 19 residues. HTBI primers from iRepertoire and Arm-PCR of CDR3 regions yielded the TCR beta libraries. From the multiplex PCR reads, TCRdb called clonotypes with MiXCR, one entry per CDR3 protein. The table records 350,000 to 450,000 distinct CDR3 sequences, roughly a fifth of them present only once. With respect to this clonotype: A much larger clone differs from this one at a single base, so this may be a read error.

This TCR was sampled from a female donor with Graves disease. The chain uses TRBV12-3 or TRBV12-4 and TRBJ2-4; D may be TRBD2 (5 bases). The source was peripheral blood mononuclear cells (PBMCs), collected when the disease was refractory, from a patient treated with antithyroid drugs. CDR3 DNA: TGTGCCAGCAGTTCCTCAGCCTCCCGGACTGACTTAGCCAAAAACATTCAGTACTTC. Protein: CASSSSASRTDLAKNIQYF.